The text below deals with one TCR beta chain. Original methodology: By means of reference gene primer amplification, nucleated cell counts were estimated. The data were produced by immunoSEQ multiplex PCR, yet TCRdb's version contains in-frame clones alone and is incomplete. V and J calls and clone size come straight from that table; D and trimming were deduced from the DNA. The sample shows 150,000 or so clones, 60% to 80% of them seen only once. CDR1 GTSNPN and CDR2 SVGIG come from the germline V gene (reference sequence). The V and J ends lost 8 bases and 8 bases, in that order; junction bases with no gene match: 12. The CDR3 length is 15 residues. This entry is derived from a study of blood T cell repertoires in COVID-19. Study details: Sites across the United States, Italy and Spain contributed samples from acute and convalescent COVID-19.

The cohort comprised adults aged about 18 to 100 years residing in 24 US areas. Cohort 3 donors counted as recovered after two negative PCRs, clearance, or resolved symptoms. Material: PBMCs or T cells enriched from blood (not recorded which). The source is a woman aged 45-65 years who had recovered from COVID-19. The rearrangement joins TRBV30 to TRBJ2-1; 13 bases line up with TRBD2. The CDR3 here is CAGDTSGRGGDEQFF. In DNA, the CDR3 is TGTGCCGGCGACACTAGCGGGAGGGGGGGCGATGAGCAGTTCTTC.